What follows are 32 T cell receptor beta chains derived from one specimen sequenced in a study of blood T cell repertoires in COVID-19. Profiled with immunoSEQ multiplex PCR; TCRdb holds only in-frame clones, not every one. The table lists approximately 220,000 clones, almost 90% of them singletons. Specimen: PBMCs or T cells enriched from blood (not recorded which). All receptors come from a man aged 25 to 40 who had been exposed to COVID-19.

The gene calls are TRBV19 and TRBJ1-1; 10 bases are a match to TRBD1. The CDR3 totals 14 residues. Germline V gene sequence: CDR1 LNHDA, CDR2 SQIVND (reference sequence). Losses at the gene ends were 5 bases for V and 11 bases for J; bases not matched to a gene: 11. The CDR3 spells CASSQNRDRGRAFF. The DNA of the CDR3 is TGTGCCAGTAGTCAAAACAGGGACAGGGGACGGGCTTTCTTT.

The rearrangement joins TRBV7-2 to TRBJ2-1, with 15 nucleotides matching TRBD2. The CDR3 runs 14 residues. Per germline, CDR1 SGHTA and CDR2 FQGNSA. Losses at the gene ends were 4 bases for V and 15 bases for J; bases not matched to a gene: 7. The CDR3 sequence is CASSSGLAGGRPFF. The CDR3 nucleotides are TGTGCCAGCAGCTCCGGACTAGCGGGGGGGCGGCCGTTCTTC. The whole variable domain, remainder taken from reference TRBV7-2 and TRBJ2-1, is GAGVSQSPSNKVTEKGKDVELRCDPISGHTALYWYRQSLGQGLEFLIYFQGNSAPDKSGLPSDRFSAERTGGSVSTLTIQRTQQEDSAVYLCASSSGLAGGRPFFGPGTRLTVL.

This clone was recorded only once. CDR3 sequence: CATSDRAQGNEKLFF. In DNA form, the CDR3 reads TGTGCCACCAGCGACAGGGCGCAGGGTAATGAAAAACTGTTTTTT. The chain carries TRBV15 and TRBJ1-4; 7 bases match TRBD1. Germline CDR1 and CDR2: LNHNV and YYDKDF (reference sequence). Trimming at V came to 5 bases and at J to 4 bases, leaving 7 bases not matched to a gene. The CDR3 loop spans 15 amino acids.

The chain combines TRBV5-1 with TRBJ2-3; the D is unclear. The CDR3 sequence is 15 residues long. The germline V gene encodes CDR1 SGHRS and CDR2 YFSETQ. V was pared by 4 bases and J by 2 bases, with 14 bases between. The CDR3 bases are TGCGCCAGCAGCCCCCTGGTGAGATACACAGATACGCAGTATTTT. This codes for CASSPLVRYTDTQYF. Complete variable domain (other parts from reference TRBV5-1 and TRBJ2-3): KAGVTQTPRYLIKTRGQQVTLSCSPISGHRSVSWYQQTPGQGLQFLFEYFSETQRNKGNFPGRFSGRQFSNSRSEMNVSTLELGDSALYLCASSPLVRYTDTQYFGPGTRLTVL.

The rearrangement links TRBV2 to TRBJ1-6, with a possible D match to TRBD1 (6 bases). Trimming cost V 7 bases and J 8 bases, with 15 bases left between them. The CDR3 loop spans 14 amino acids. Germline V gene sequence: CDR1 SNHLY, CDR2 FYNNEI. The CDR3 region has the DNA TGTGCCAGCACAGACAGGACCGGGGATTCACCCCTCCACTTT. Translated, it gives CASTDRTGDSPLHF.

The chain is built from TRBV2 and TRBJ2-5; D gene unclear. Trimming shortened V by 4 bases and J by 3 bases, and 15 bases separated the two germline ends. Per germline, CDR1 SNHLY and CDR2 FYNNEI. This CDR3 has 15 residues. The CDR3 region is CASSAEQSNEETQYF. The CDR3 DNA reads TGTGCCAGCAGTGCGGAACAGTCCAACGAAGAGACCCAGTACTTC.

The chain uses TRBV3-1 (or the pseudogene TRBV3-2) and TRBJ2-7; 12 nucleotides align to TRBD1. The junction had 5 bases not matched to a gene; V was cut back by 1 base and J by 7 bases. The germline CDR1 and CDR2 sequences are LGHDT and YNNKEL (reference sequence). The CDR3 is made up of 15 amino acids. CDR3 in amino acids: CASSQVGTGGREQYF. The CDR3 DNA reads TGTGCCAGCAGCCAAGTTGGGACAGGGGGCCGGGAGCAGTACTTC.

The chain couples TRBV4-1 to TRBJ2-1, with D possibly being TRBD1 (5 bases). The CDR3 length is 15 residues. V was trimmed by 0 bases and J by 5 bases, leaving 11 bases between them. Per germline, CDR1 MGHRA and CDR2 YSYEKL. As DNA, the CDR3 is TGCGCCAGCAGCCAAGAAACGACAGTAAACAATGAGCAGTTCTTC. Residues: CASSQETTVNNEQFF.

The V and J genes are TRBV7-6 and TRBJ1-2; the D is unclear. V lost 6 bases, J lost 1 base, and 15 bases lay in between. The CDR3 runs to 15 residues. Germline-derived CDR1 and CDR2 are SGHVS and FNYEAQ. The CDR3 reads CASSWGGSYNYGYTF. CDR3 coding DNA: TGTGCCAGCAGTTGGGGAGGGTCGTATAACTATGGCTACACCTTC.

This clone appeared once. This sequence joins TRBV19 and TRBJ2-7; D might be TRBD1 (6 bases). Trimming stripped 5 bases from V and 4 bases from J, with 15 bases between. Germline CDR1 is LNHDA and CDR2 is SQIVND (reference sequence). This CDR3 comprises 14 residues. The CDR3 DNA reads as TGTGCCAGTAGTGCTCTCCTGAGGGGGTACGAGCAGTACTTC. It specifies CASSALLRGYEQYF.

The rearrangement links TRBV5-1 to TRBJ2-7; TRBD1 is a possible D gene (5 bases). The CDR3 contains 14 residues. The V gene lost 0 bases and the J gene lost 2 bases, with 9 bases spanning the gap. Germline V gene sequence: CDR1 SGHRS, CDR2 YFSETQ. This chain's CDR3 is CASSLATGTYEQYF. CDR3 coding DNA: TGCGCCAGCAGCTTGGCTACAGGAACCTACGAGCAGTACTTC.

The CDR3 DNA is TGTGCCAGCAGCGTAGGCGCCCTCAAAGAGACCCAGTACTTC. This codes for CASSVGALKETQYF. The J gene is TRBJ2-5, the V gene TRBV9; D is unresolved. Germline loops: CDR1 SGDLS, CDR2 YYNGEE. The CDR3 loop spans 14 amino acids. Trimming pared 0 bases from V and 3 bases from J, leaving 9 bases between.

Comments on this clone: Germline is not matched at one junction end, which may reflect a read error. This CDR3 reads CASREGRRVSYEQYF. In nucleotides, the CDR3 is TGTGCCAGCAGGGAAGGTAGGAGAGTCTCGTACGAGCAGTACTTC. The chain joins TRBV2 to TRBJ2-7, with unresolved D. CDR1 and CDR2 from the germline V gene are SNHLY and FYNNEI. There are 15 residues in the CDR3.

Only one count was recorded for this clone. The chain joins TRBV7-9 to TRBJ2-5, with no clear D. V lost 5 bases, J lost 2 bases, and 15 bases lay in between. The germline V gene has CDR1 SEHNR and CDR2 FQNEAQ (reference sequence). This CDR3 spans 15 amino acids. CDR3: CASSPGFYQQETQYF. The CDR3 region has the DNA TGTGCCAGCAGCCCCGGTTTTTACCAACAAGAGACCCAGTACTTC. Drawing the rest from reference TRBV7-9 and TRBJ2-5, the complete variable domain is DTGVSQNPRHKITKRGQNVTFRCDPISEHNRLYWYRQTLGQGPEFLTYFQNEAQLEKSRLLSDRFSAERPKGSFSTLEIQRTEQGDSAMYLCASSPGFYQQETQYFGPGTRLLVL.

The CDR3 region has the DNA TGTGCCAGCTCACCCTCTATCGACAGAAACGAGCAGTACTTC. Encoded protein: CASSPSIDRNEQYF. The rearrangement joins TRBV18 to TRBJ2-7; the D gene is possibly TRBD1 (5 bases). Germline CDR1 reads KGHSH; CDR2 reads LQKENI. The CDR3 is made up of 14 amino acids. Trimming took off 3 bases at V and 5 bases at J, with 14 bases between the two ends.

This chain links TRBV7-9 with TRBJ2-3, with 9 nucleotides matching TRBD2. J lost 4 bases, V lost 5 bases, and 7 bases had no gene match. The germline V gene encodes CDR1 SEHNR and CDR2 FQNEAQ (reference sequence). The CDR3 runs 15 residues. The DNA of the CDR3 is TGTGCCAGCAGCCCAAGGACTAGCGTTTCAGATACGCAGTATTTT. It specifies CASSPRTSVSDTQYF.

The DNA of the CDR3 is TGCGCCAGCAGCCAAGAAAACACACAGGGGGCGTTCACAGATACGCAGTATTTT. Protein product: CASSQENTQGAFTDTQYF. The rearrangement links TRBV4-1 to TRBJ2-3, with TRBD1 matching over 9 bases. V shed 0 bases, J shed 2 bases, and the junction held 9 bases outside the gene matches. The CDR3 spans 18 residues. Germline loops: CDR1 MGHRA, CDR2 YSYEKL.

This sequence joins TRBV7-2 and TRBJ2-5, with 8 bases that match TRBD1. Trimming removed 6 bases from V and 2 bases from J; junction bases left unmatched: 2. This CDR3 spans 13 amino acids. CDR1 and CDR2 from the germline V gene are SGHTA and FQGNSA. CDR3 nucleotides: TGTGCCAGCAGGTGGACAGGGCAAGAGACCCAGTACTTC. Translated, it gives CASRWTGQETQYF.

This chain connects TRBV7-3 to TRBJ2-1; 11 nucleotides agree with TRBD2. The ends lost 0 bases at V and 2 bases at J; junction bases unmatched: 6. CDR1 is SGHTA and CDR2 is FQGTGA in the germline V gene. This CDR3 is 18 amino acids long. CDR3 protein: CASSLTSGGAHPYNEQFF. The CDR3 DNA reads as TGTGCCAGCAGCTTAACTAGCGGGGGGGCTCACCCCTACAATGAGCAGTTCTTC.

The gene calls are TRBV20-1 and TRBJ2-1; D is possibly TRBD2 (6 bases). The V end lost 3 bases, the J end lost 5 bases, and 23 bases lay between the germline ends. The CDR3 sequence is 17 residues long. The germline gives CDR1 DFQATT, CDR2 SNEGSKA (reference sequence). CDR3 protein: CSASFGGVWITDNEQFF. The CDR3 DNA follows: TGCAGTGCTAGTTTCGGCGGGGTTTGGATTACGGACAATGAGCAGTTCTTC.

The CDR3 reads CATSRTGVEDYGYTF. The DNA of the CDR3 is TGTGCCACCAGCCGGACAGGGGTCGAGGACTATGGCTACACCTTC. The rearrangement uses TRBV15 and TRBJ1-2, with 9 positions matching TRBD1. The CDR3 spans 15 residues. V trimming: 5 bases; J trimming: 3 bases; junction bases outside the gene matches: 7. The V gene's germline CDR1 is LNHNV and CDR2 YYDKDF (reference sequence). Together with reference TRBV15 and TRBJ1-2, the CDR3 gives the full variable domain: DAMVIQNPRYQVTQFGKPVTLSCSQTLNHNVMYWYQQKSSQAPKLLFHYYDKDFNNEADTPDNFQSRRPNTSFCFLDIRSPGLGDTAMYLCATSRTGVEDYGYTFGSGTRLTVV.

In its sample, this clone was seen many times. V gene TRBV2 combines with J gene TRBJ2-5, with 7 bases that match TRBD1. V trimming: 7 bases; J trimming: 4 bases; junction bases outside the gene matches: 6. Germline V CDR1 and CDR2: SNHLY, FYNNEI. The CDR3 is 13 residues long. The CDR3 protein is CASNYDRAETQYF. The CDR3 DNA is TGTGCCAGCAACTACGACAGGGCAGAGACCCAGTACTTC. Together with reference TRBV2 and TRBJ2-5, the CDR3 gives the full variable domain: EPEVTQTPSHQVTQMGQEVILRCVPISNHLYFYWYRQILGQKVEFLVSFYNNEISEKSEIFDDQFSVERPDGSNFTLKIRSTKLEDSAMYFCASNYDRAETQYFGPGTRLLVL.

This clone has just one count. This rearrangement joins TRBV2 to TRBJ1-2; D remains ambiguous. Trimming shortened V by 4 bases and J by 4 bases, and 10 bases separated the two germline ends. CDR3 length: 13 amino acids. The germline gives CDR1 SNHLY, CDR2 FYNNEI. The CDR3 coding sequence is TGTGCCAGCAGTGGATTGGGCAGCTATGGCTACACCTTC. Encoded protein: CASSGLGSYGYTF.

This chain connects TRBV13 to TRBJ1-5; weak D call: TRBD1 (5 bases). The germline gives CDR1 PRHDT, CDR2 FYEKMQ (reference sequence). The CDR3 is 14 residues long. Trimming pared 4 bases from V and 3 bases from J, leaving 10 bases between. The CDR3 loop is CASSSQGFNQPQHF. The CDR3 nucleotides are TGTGCCAGCAGCTCTCAGGGTTTCAATCAGCCCCAGCATTTT. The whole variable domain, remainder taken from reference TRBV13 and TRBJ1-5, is AAGVIQSPRHLIKEKRETATLKCYPIPRHDTVYWYQQGPGQDPQFLISFYEKMQSDKGSIPDRFSAQQFSDYHSELNMSSLELGDSALYFCASSSQGFNQPQHFGDGTRLSIL.

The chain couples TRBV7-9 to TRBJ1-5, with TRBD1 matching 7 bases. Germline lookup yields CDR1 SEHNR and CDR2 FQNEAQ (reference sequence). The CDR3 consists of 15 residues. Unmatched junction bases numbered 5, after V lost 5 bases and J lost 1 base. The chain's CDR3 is CASSPTGISNQPQHF. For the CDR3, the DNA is TGTGCCAGCAGCCCGACAGGGATCAGCAATCAGCCCCAGCATTTT.

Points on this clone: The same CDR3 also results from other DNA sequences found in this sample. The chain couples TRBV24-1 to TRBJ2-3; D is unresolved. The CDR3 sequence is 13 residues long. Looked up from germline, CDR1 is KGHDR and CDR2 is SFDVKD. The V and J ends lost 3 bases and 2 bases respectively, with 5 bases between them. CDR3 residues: CATSDPNTDTQYF. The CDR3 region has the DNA TGTGCCACCAGTGATCCTAACACAGATACGCAGTATTTT.

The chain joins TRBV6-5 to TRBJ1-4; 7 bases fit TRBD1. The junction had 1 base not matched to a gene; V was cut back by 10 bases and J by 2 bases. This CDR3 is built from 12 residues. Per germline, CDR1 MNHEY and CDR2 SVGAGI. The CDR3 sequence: CATQGTNEKLFF. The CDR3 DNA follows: TGTGCCACACAGGGGACTAATGAAAAACTGTTTTTT.

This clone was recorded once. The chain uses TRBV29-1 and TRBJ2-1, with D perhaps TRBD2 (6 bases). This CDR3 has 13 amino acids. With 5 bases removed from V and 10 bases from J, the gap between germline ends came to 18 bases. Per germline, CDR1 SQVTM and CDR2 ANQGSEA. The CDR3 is CSVIDPAGWEQFF. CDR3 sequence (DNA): TGCAGCGTTATAGATCCGGCGGGGTGGGAGCAGTTCTTC.

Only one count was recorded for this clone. The CDR3 coding sequence is TGTGCCAGCAGTCCAGCCGGGACAGGGTATTACGAGCAGTACTTC. It codes for CASSPAGTGYYEQYF. This rearrangement joins TRBV27 to TRBJ2-7, with TRBD1 matching 9 bases. CDR1 is MNHEY and CDR2 is SMNVEV in the germline V gene (reference sequence). The CDR3 contains 15 residues. With 5 bases clipped from V and 4 bases from J, the junction kept 9 bases outside the gene matches.

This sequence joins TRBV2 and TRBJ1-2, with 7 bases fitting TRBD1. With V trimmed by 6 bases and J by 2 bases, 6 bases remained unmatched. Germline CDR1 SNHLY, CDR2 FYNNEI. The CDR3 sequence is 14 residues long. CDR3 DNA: TGTGCCAGCAGCGAGGGACAGCTGAACTATGGCTACACCTTC. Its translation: CASSEGQLNYGYTF.

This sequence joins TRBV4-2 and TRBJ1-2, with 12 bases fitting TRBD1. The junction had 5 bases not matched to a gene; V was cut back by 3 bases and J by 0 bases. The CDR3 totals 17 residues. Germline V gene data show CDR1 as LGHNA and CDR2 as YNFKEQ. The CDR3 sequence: CASSQGTGGAPNYGYTF. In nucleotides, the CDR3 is TGTGCCAGCAGCCAGGGGACAGGGGGCGCCCCTAACTATGGCTACACCTTC.

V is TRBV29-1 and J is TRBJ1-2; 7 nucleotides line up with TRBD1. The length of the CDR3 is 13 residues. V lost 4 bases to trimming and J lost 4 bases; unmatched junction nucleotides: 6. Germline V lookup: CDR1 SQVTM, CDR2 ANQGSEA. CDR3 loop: CSVGGGSGYGYTF. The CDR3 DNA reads TGCAGCGTTGGAGGGGGCTCGGGCTATGGCTACACCTTC.